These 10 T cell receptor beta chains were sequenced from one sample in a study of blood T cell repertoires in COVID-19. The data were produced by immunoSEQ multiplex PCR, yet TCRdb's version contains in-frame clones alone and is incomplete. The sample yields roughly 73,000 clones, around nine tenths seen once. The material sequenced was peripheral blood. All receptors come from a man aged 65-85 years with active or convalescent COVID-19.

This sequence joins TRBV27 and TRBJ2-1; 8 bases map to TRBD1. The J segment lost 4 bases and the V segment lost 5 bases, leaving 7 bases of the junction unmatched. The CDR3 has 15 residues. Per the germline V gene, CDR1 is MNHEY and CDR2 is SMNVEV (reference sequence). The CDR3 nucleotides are TGTGCCAGCAGTCCTGGGACAGGCCTTTACAATGAGCAGTTCTTC. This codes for CASSPGTGLYNEQFF.

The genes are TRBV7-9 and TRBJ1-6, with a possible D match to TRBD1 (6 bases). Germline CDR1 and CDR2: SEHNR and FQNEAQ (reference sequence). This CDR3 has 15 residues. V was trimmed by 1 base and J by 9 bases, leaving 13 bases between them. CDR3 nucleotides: TGTGCCAGCAGCTTAGAGGGGGGGGGCGCTTCACCCCTCCACTTT. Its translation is CASSLEGGGASPLHF.

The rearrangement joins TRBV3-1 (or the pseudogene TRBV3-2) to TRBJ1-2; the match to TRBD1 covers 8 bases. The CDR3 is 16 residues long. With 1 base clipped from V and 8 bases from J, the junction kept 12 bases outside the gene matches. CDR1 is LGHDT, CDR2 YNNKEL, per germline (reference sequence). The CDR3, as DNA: TGTGCCAGCAGCCAAGCGGGTATCCAGGGGGCAGGAGGCTACACCTTC. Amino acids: CASSQAGIQGAGGYTF.

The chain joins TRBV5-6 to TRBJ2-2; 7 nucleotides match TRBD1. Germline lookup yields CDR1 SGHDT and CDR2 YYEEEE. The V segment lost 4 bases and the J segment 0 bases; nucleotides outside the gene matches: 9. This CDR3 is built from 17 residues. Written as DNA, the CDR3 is TGTGCCAGCAGCCCTCGGGACAGCATTGCGAACACCGGGGAGCTGTTTTTT. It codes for CASSPRDSIANTGELFF.

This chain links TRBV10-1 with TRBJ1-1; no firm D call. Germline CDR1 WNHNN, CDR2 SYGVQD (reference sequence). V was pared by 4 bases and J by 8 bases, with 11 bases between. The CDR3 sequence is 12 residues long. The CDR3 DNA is TGCGCCAGCAGTGGAGGGCCATGGGAAGCTTTCTTT. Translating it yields CASSGGPWEAFF.

The CDR3 loop reads CASSLGRGLGSSGANVLTF. DNA of the CDR3: TGCGCCAGCAGCTTGGGCAGGGGGCTAGGGAGCTCTGGGGCCAACGTCCTGACTTTC. The chain joins TRBV5-1 to TRBJ2-6; 8 bases are shared with TRBD1. Trimming took 0 bases from V and 0 from J; bases not matched to a gene: 8. The germline V gene has CDR1 SGHRS and CDR2 YFSETQ. CDR3 size: 19 residues.

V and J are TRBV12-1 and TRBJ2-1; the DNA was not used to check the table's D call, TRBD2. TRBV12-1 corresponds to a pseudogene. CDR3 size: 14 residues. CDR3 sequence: CASSFGPIANEQFF. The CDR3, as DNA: TGTGCCAGCAGCTTTGGCCCTATAGCCAATGAGCAGTTCTTC.

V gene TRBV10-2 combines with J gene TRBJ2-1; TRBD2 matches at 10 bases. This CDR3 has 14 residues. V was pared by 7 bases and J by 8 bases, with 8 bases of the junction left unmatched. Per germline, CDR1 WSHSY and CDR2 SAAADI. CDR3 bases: TGCGCCAGCACTCCTAGCGGGGGTTTCTATGAGCAGTTCTTC. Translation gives CASTPSGGFYEQFF.

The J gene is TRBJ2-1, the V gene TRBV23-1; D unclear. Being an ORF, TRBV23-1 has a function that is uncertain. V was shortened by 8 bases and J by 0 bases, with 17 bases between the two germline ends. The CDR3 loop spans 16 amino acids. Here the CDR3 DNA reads TGCGCCAGCGGCCAAGCAGGCTTCAGCTCCTACAATGAGCAGTTCTTC. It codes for CASGQAGFSSYNEQFF.

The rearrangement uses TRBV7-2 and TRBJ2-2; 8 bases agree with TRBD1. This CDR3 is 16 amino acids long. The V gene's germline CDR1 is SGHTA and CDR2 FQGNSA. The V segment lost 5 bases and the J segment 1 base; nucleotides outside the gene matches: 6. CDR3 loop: CASSRDRTMNTGELFF. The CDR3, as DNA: TGTGCCAGCAGCCGGGACAGGACAATGAACACCGGGGAGCTGTTTTTT.